The rows below give T cell receptor beta chains drawn from one sample of a study of T cell repertoires in cytomegalovirus infection. MiXCR, run by TCRdb on the reads, gives a single entry per CDR3 protein. The sample holds about 400,000 distinct CDR3 sequences, around a sixth seen once. The sample consisted of PBMCs. These receptors were taken from a human donor in good health (CMV status not recorded). Some clones in this sample may be carry-over from other donors' samples. CDR3s include the opening cysteine and the closing phenylalanine or tryptophan. The D gene is left open where the match is weak. Only part of the rows carry a size: once, few, many, or a class if the clone is expanded.

>TRBJ1-4|-|-|TRBV20-1
CSAPRNNEKLFF
TGCAGTGCCCCCCGGAATAATGAAAAACTGTTTTTT
>TRBJ2-5|-|TRBD1|TRBV29-1
CSVEDPRGPGGTQYF
TGCAGCGTTGAAGATCCTAGGGGCCCAGGGGGGACCCAGTACTTC
>TRBJ2-1|few|TRBD2|TRBV19
CASRPSGTSYNEQFF
TGTGCCAGTAGACCCAGCGGGACTTCCTACAATGAGCAGTTCTTC
>TRBJ2-2|few|-|TRBV4-1
CASSQEAVPRGELFF
TGCGCCAGCAGCCAAGAAGCGGTCCCCAGGGGGGAGCTGTTTTTT
>TRBJ1-1|few|-|TRBV4-3
CASSQGSGTANTEAFF
TGCGCCAGCAGCCAAGGTTCCGGGACGGCGAACACTGAAGCTTTCTTT
>TRBJ1-1|few|-|TRBV12-3/TRBV12-4
CASIGQSLAAFF
TGTGCCAGCATAGGACAGAGTCTAGCAGCTTTCTTT
>TRBJ2-7|-|-|TRBV3-1
CVSSQDTKFGGEQYF
TGTGTCAGCAGCCAAGATACTAAGTTTGGTGGTGAGCAGTACTTC
>TRBJ2-3|-|-|TRBV7-6
CASSLGLSTDTQYF
TGTGCCAGCAGCTTAGGGCTGAGCACAGATACGCAGTATTTT
>TRBJ1-3|-|-|TRBV12-3/TRBV12-4
CASSSGLNTIYF
TGTGCCAGCAGTTCTGGTCTAAACACCATATATTTT
>TRBJ1-5|many|-|TRBV6-1
CASSEGGLGNQPQHF
TGTGCCAGCAGTGAGGGGGGTCTAGGGAATCAGCCCCAGCATTTT
>TRBJ2-5|-|-|TRBV20-1
CSASVNFGRRGQETQYF
TGCAGTGCTAGCGTCAATTTTGGGAGGAGAGGGCAAGAGACCCAGTACTTC
>TRBJ2-1|-|TRBD2|TRBV2
CASSVTLAGGGEQFF
TGTGCCAGCAGTGTTACCTTGGCGGGAGGGGGAGAGCAGTTCTTC
>TRBJ2-1|few|-|TRBV2
CASSPEGQDEQFF
TGTGCCAGCAGTCCGGAGGGCCAGGATGAGCAGTTCTTC
>TRBJ2-7|-|TRBD2|TRBV28
CASSQDPSGWIYEQYF
TGTGCCAGCAGTCAAGACCCTAGCGGGTGGATCTACGAGCAGTACTTC
>TRBJ1-1|many|TRBD1|TRBV6-1
CASSKTGGTEAFF
TGTGCCAGCAGCAAGACAGGGGGCACTGAAGCTTTCTTT
>TRBJ2-7|many|-|TRBV20-1
CSAGGPNPYEQYF
TGCAGTGCGGGGGGGCCAAATCCCTACGAGCAGTACTTC
>TRBJ2-2|many|TRBD2|TRBV7-8
CASSLRPPTSGGARTGELFF
TGTGCCAGCAGCTTAAGGCCCCCAACTAGCGGGGGGGCTCGGACCGGGGAGCTGTTTTTT
>TRBJ1-2|few|-|TRBV5-5
CASSPQGSLNYGYTF
TGTGCCAGCAGCCCGCAGGGCTCCCTAAACTATGGCTACACCTTC
>TRBJ1-2|many|-|TRBV7-6
CASRGEGFGYTF
TGTGCCAGCAGGGGGGAGGGGTTTGGCTACACCTTC
>TRBJ2-5|many|-|TRBV6-1
CASTRGAGETQYF
TGTGCCAGCACCCGCGGGGCTGGGGAGACCCAGTACTTC
>TRBJ2-1|few|-|TRBV5-4
CASSRDQSSYNEQFF
TGTGCCAGCAGCCGGGACCAAAGCTCCTACAATGAGCAGTTCTTC
>TRBJ2-1|-|TRBD1|TRBV5-6
CASSLGQGYNEQFF
TGTGCCAGCAGCCTGGGACAGGGTTACAATGAGCAGTTCTTC
>TRBJ2-3|many|TRBD2|TRBV7-2
CASSLQAGATDTQYF
TGTGCCAGCAGCCTCCAAGCGGGGGCGACAGATACGCAGTATTTT
>TRBJ1-1|-|-|TRBV6-2/TRBV6-3
CASSLGPFRSNRVNAEAFF
TGTGCCAGCAGTTTGGGGCCATTTCGGTCAAATCGGGTTAATGCTGAAGCTTTCTTT
>TRBJ1-2|many|-|TRBV7-8
CASSSPLAGLGGGYTF
TGTGCCAGCAGCTCCCCCCTCGCCGGACTGGGCGGTGGCTACACCTTC
>TRBJ2-5|few|TRBD1|TRBV5-6
CASSSEGQGDETQYF
TGTGCCAGCAGCTCCGAGGGACAGGGGGACGAGACCCAGTACTTC
>TRBJ2-7|-|-|TRBV6-5
CASSSSPGGEQYF
TGTGCCAGCAGTTCGTCCCCCGGGGGCGAGCAGTACTTC
>TRBJ2-3|-|-|TRBV18
CASQWVGTDTQYF
TGTGCCAGCCAATGGGTCGGCACAGATACGCAGTATTTT
>TRBJ2-4|many|TRBD1|TRBV7-2
CASSSTGGAYNIQYF
TGTGCCAGCAGCTCCACAGGGGGCGCGTATAACATTCAGTACTTC
>TRBJ2-1|-|-|TRBV7-3
CASSLAGRYNEQFF
TGTGCCAGCAGCTTAGCGGGAAGGTACAATGAGCAGTTCTTC
>TRBJ2-7|few|-|TRBV7-8
CASSLILGREQYF
TGTGCCAGCAGCTTAATACTAGGCAGGGAGCAGTACTTC
>TRBJ1-2|-|-|TRBV3-1
CASSPTPEYGYTF
TGTGCCAGCAGCCCTACGCCGGAGTATGGCTACACCTTC
>TRBJ2-4|-|-|TRBV6-4
CASRRDIQYF
TGTGCCAGCCGGAGGGACATTCAGTACTTC
>TRBJ2-1|few|-|TRBV11-2
CASSLAFHGGNEQFF
TGTGCCAGCAGCTTAGCCTTCCATGGGGGCAATGAGCAGTTCTTC
>TRBJ1-6|-|-|TRBV6-5
CASSYSILANSPLHF
TGTGCCAGCAGTTACTCGATTCTGGCAAATTCACCCCTCCACTTT
>TRBJ1-3|many|-|TRBV10-3
CAISETGNTIYF
TGTGCCATCAGTGAGACTGGAAACACCATATATTTT
>TRBJ1-5|-|TRBD1|TRBV20-1
CSAIGTEDQPQHF
TGCAGTGCGATCGGGACAGAGGATCAGCCCCAGCATTTT
>TRBJ2-3|-|TRBD1|TRBV29-1
CSVGDSSDTQYF
TGCAGCGTGGGGGACAGTTCAGATACGCAGTATTTT